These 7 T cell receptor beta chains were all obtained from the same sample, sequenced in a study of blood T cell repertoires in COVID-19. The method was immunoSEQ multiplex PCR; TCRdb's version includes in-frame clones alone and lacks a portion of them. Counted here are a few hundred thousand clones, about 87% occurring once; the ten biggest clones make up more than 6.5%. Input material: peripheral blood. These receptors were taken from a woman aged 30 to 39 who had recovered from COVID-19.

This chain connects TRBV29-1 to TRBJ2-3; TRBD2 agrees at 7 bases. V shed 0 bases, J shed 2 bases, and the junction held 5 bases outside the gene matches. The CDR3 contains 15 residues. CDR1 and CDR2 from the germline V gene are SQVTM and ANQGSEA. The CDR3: CSVEDARGFTDTQYF. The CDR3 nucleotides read TGCAGCGTTGAAGATGCGCGGGGGTTCACAGATACGCAGTATTTT.

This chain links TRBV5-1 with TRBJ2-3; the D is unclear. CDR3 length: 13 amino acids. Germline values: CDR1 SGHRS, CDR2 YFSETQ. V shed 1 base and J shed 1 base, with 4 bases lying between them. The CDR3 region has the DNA TGCGCCAGCAGCTTGTCAGGCACAGATACGCAGTATTTT. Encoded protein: CASSLSGTDTQYF.

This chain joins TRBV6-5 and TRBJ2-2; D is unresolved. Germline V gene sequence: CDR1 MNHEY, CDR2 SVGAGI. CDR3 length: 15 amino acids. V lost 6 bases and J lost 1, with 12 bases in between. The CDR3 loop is CASSPYRQNTGELFF. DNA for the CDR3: TGTGCCAGCAGCCCATATAGACAGAACACCGGGGAGCTGTTTTTT.

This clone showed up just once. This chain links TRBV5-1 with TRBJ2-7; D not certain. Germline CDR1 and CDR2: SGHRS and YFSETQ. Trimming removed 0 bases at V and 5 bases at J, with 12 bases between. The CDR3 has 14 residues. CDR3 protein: CASSLVRVHDEQYF. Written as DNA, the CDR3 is TGCGCCAGCAGCTTGGTTCGGGTCCACGACGAGCAGTACTTC.

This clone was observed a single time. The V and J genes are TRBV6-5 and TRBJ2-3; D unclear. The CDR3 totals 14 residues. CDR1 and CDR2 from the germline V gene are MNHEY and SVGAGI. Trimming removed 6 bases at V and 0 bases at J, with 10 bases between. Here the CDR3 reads CASRPKSSTDTQYF. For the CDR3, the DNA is TGTGCCAGCAGGCCTAAGTCGAGCACAGATACGCAGTATTTT.

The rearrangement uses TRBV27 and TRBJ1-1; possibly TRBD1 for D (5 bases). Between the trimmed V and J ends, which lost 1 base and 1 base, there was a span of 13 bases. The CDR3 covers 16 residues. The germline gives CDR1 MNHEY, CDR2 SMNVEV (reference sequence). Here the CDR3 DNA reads TGTGCCAGCAGTTTATTCGGGGGACCGAAGAACACTGAAGCTTTCTTT. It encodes CASSLFGGPKNTEAFF.

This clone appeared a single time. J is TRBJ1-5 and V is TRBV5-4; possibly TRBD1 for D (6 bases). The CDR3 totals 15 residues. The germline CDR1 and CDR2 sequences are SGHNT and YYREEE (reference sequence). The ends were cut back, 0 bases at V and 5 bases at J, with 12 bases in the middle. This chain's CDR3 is CASSLGGGAYQPQHF. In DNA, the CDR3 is TGTGCCAGCAGCTTGGGGGGGGGCGCATATCAGCCCCAGCATTTT.